This T cell receptor beta chain was sequenced in a study of shared T cell receptors in the human thymus. Here immunoSEQ multiplex PCR was the method, and the copy in TCRdb shows in-frame clones only, minus some. The sample holds roughly 660,000 clones; 70% to 90% are singletons and the top ten take about 0.01%. CDR3 length: 14 residues. From germline, CDR1 is LNHDA and CDR2 SQIVND (reference sequence). Trimming removed 6 bases at V and 7 bases at J, with 16 bases between. These records were also assigned to another study, of human thymus T cells. That work states: Resections from corrective heart surgery provided thymus tissue.

The sample consisted of thymocytes. The TCR comes from a boy under two years old with a congenital heart defect. The V gene is TRBV19, the J gene TRBJ2-1; tentatively, D is TRBD2 (6 bases). The CDR3 region is CASSRLTSGNEQFF. The CDR3 nucleotides read TGTGCCAGTAGCCGCCTGACTAGTGGAAATGAGCAGTTCTTC.